The present TCR beta chain was sequenced within a study of cytomegalovirus exposure and HLA in healthy donors. Likely unrecorded immune exposures existed in these nominally healthy donors. Study-level results: Within an earlier analysis, most TCR beta V segments proved productive either about 90% or about 30% of the time. TCR beta V- and J-gene trimming, according to a later analysis, was linked to a missense DCLRE1C variant. Differences between HLA loci emerged in a later analysis of TCR association rates, with DRB1 most and HLA-C fewest.

The PCR used 60 Vbeta and 13 Jbeta primers. Produced via immunoSEQ multiplex PCR; TCRdb's table is partial and in-frame only. Of some 140,000 clones listed, less than 85% are singletons. The sample holds a few counts of this clone. Its antigen is as yet unknown. The germline CDR1 and CDR2 sequences are LGHNA and YNFKEQ. CDR3 length: 16 residues. V shed 0 bases and J shed 6 bases, with 15 bases lying between them. This receptor was obtained from a man between 40 and 49 years old in good health and CMV-seronegative. The rearrangement links TRBV4-2 to TRBJ2-1, with D perhaps matching TRBD2 (7 bases). The sequencing input was PBMCs. CDR3 sequence (DNA): TGTGCCAGCAGCCAAGAAGATGGGGGGGGCCCCAATGAGCAGTTCTTC. Translated: CASSQEDGGGPNEQFF.